What follows are 18 T cell receptor beta chains derived from one specimen sequenced in a study of blood T cell repertoires in COVID-19 (dated by TCRdb to 2020 to 2021). Receptors were amplified or captured by the immunoSEQ multiplex PCR assay. This immuneACCESS table, as held by TCRdb, lists in-frame sequences with V and J called but not all clones. Of the missing ones, under half trace to an unresolved V gene in checked studies; the others have no known cause. Across this sample there are more than 200,000 clones, with around four fifths seen only once. The top ten constitute under 5.5% of the sample. The sample comprised peripheral blood. The origin of the receptors is a man between 60 and 75 years old with acute or convalescent COVID-19.

The V gene is TRBV3-1 (or the pseudogene TRBV3-2), the J gene TRBJ1-2; D is ambiguous. Trimming took 2 bases from V and 3 from J, leaving 16 bases between them. In germline, CDR1 is LGHDT, CDR2 YNNKEL (reference sequence). This CDR3 has 16 amino acids. The CDR3 spells CASSQTAAGLDYGYTF. The CDR3 DNA reads as TGTGCCAGCAGCCAAACGGCGGCAGGACTGGACTATGGCTACACCTTC.

The chain recombines TRBV10-2 with TRBJ2-1; tentative D call: TRBD2 (5 bases). The germline V gene encodes CDR1 WSHSY and CDR2 SAAADI. This CDR3 spans 14 amino acids. Trimming took 2 bases from V and 8 from J, leaving 13 bases between them. CDR3 residues: CASSEAGVVDEQFF. The CDR3 nucleotides read TGCGCCAGCAGTGAGGCCGGGGTTGTCGATGAGCAGTTCTTC.

The V gene is TRBV7-9, the J gene TRBJ1-6; 10 nucleotides match TRBD1. The V gene end was trimmed by 5 bases and the J gene end by 7 bases; junction bases not matched to a gene: 8. CDR3 length: 16 amino acids. Germline values: CDR1 SEHNR, CDR2 FQNEAQ (reference sequence). CDR3 in DNA: TGTGCCAGCAGCCCCGGGACAGGGGTTGACAATTCACCCCTCCACTTT. This translates into CASSPGTGVDNSPLHF.

This clone showed up just a few times. This chain links TRBV9 with TRBJ2-3, with TRBD1 identical over 12 bases. After removal of 0 bases from V and 5 bases from J, the junction contained 4 bases not matched to a gene. Germline loops: CDR1 SGDLS, CDR2 YYNGEE. The CDR3 has 16 residues. The DNA for the CDR3 is TGTGCCAGCAGCGTAGGAGGGACAGGGGGCGTAGATACGCAGTATTTT. Protein sequence: CASSVGGTGGVDTQYF.

The V gene is TRBV7-8, the J gene TRBJ2-1, with TRBD1 as a possible D gene (5 bases). The CDR3 is 14 residues long. Deletions cut 1 base from V and 4 bases from J, with 8 bases between. Germline V lookup: CDR1 SGHVS, CDR2 FQNEAQ. CDR3 sequence: CASSLDRSYNEQFF. The CDR3 region has the DNA TGTGCCAGCAGCTTAGACAGGTCATACAATGAGCAGTTCTTC.

The V gene is TRBV5-4, the J gene TRBJ2-1; D is perhaps TRBD2 (6 bases). Germline V CDR1 and CDR2: SGHNT, YYREEE (reference sequence). Trimming left V 1 base short and J 3 bases short, with 11 bases between. This CDR3 is built from 15 residues. For the CDR3, the DNA is TGTGCCAGCAGCTTGACGGGGGATTTCTACAATGAGCAGTTCTTC. This encodes CASSLTGDFYNEQFF.

The V call is TRBV29-1, the J call TRBJ2-7, with a tentative D call TRBD1 (6 bases). Germline CDR1 reads SQVTM; CDR2 reads ANQGSEA. The CDR3 loop spans 13 amino acids. V gave up 7 bases and J gave up 0 bases, with 13 bases separating them. In nucleotides, the CDR3 is TGCAGCGCGACGACAGGTAGCTCCTACGAGCAGTACTTC. Translating gives CSATTGSSYEQYF.

This rearrangement joins TRBV11-2 to TRBJ1-2; D may be TRBD1 (6 bases). CDR1 SGHAT and CDR2 FQNNGV come from the germline V gene. The V gene lost 4 bases and the J gene lost 4 bases, with 16 bases spanning the gap. The CDR3 covers 15 residues. The CDR3 bases are TGTGCCAGCAGCTCCCCTGGGGCAGGGGCCTATGGCTACACCTTC. As protein: CASSSPGAGAYGYTF.

The gene calls are TRBV18 and TRBJ2-3; TRBD1 might be the D (5 bases). V was pared by 1 base and J by 14 bases, with 25 bases between. The CDR3 is 16 amino acids. Germline V gives CDR1 KGHSH, CDR2 LQKENI. The DNA for the CDR3 is TGTGCCAGCTCACCACAGAGGCAGGGCCCTGACGGTACTTGGTATTTT. This gives the protein CASSPQRQGPDGTWYF.

V gene TRBV6-5 combines with J gene TRBJ1-4; 8 bases fit TRBD1. This CDR3 has 16 residues. Looked up from germline, CDR1 is MNHEY and CDR2 is SVGAGI. J gave up 6 bases and V 0 bases, and 6 bases lay outside the gene matches. DNA of the CDR3: TGTGCCAGCAGTTACTCCCAGGGGGCTCGTTATGAAAAACTGTTTTTT. Encoded protein: CASSYSQGARYEKLFF.

The chain combines TRBV27 with TRBJ1-2; D possibly corresponds to TRBD1 (6 bases). This CDR3 contains 13 residues. V lost 5 bases and J lost 2, with 9 bases in between. Germline CDR1 reads MNHEY; CDR2 reads SMNVEV (reference sequence). The CDR3 spells CASSPTGNYGYTF. As DNA, the CDR3 is TGTGCCAGCAGTCCTACAGGGAACTATGGCTACACCTTC.

This chain connects TRBV7-8 to TRBJ1-1, with D possibly being TRBD1 (5 bases). V was cut by 2 bases and J by 4 bases, with 17 bases left in between. CDR3 size: 16 residues. Germline CDR1 and CDR2: SGHVS and FQNEAQ. The CDR3 region has the DNA TGTGCCAGCAGCTTAAGGGCAGGGAGGAGGAGCACTGAAGCTTTCTTT. It translates to CASSLRAGRRSTEAFF. Full variable domain (outside the CDR3, taken from reference TRBV7-8 and TRBJ1-1): GAGVSQSPRYKVAKRGQDVALRCDPISGHVSLFWYQQALGQGPEFLTYFQNEAQLDKSGLPSDRFFAERPEGSVSTLKIQRTQQEDSAVYLCASSLRAGRRSTEAFFGQGTRLTVV.

The chain has TRBV9 and TRBJ1-3; unclear D gene. The V and J ends lost 0 bases and 4 bases respectively, with 5 bases between them. CDR1 is SGDLS, CDR2 YYNGEE, per germline. This CDR3 is 13 amino acids long. CDR3 nucleotide sequence: TGTGCCAGCAGCGTAGCTCCCGGAAACACCATATATTTT. Its translation is CASSVAPGNTIYF.

The chain couples TRBV30 to TRBJ1-1; D is uncertain. Trimming stripped 1 base from V and 3 bases from J, with 3 bases between. The CDR3 covers 11 residues. In germline, CDR1 is GTSNPN, CDR2 SVGIG (reference sequence). The CDR3 region is CAWSADTEAFF. The CDR3 DNA reads TGTGCCTGGAGTGCGGACACTGAAGCTTTCTTT.

The CDR3 here is CASSFPRGRDTGELFF. CDR3 bases: TGTGCCAGCAGCTTTCCCAGGGGCAGGGACACCGGGGAGCTGTTTTTT. The chain combines TRBV7-9 with TRBJ2-2; D might be TRBD1 (6 bases). From germline, CDR1 is SEHNR and CDR2 FQNEAQ (reference sequence). This CDR3 has 16 residues. Trimming left V 3 bases short and J 3 bases short, with 14 bases between.

The CDR3 spells CASSSWTGRMNTEAFF. CDR3 in DNA: TGTGCCAGTAGTTCTTGGACAGGGCGGATGAACACTGAAGCTTTCTTT. The rearrangement uses TRBV19 and TRBJ1-1; 8 bases are shared with TRBD1. There are 16 residues in the CDR3. The germline V gene encodes CDR1 LNHDA and CDR2 SQIVND (reference sequence). The junction had 8 bases not matched to a gene; V was cut back by 5 bases and J by 0 bases.

This chain connects TRBV4-1 to TRBJ2-6; a possible D gene is TRBD1 (6 bases). V was clipped by 2 bases and J by 1 base, with 9 bases between them. Per the germline V gene, CDR1 is MGHRA and CDR2 is YSYEKL. The CDR3 extends over 16 amino acids. CDR3 DNA: TGCGCCAGCAGCCAAAGCACAGGGTCTGGGGCCAACGTCCTGACTTTC. Translated: CASSQSTGSGANVLTF.

The rearrangement uses TRBV4-3 and TRBJ1-4, with 9 bases fitting TRBD1. Germline V gene lookup returns CDR1 LGHNA and CDR2 YSLEER. CDR3 length equals 15 residues. The V and J ends lost 3 bases and 7 bases, in that order; junction bases with no gene match: 6. The CDR3 DNA reads as TGCGCCAGCAGCCAGACGGGACAGGGAAGTGAAAAACTGTTTTTT. Its translation: CASSQTGQGSEKLFF.